This T cell receptor (beta chain) comes out of a study of T cell repertoires in cytomegalovirus infection. Study at large: Newly reported HLA-C-restricted and thoroughly characterized HLA-B-restricted CMV epitopes were employed. It can be stated that public TCR beta signatures indicated CMV infection as well as a matching HLA type. Whole-study results and caveats: Ex vivo responses were dominated by HLA-C-restricted CMV-specific TCR beta clonotypes.

In regard to this clonotype: Antigen specificity is unknown.

Germline-derived CDR1 and CDR2 are SGHAT and FQNNGV. The CDR3 extends over 14 amino acids. The V and J ends lost 1 base and 5 bases, in that order; junction bases with no gene match: 4. Via MiXCR, TCRdb re-called the reads, giving one row per CDR3 protein. Of 70,000 to 95,000 distinct CDR3 sequences in the sample, 25% to 35% were seen once. This receptor was taken from a human donor in good health (CMV status not recorded). Some clones in this sample may be carry-over from other donors' samples. The chain employs TRBV11-2 and TRBJ2-7, with 8 bases identical to TRBD1. The material was CD8+ T cells from cultured PBMCs, obtained from culture after CMV antigen stimulation. The CDR3 region is CASSLVSGGDEQYF. The DNA of the CDR3 is TGTGCCAGCAGCTTAGTGTCAGGGGGCGACGAGCAGTACTTC.